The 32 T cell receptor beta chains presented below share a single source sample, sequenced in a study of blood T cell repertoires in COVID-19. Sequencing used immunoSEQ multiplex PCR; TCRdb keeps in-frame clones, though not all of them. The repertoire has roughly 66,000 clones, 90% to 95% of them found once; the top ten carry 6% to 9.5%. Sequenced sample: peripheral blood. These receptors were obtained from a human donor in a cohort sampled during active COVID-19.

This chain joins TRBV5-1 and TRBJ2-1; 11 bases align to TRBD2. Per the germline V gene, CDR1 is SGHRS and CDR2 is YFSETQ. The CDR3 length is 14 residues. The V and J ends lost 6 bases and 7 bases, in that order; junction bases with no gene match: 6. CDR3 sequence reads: CASKSSGGTNEQFF. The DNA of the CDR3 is TGCGCCAGCAAGTCTAGCGGGGGGACAAATGAGCAGTTCTTC.

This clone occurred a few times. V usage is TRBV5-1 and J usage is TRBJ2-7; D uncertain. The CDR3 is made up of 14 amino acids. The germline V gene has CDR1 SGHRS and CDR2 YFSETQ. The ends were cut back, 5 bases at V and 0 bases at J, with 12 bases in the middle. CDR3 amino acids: CASSPQTNSYEQYF. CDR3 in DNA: TGCGCCAGCAGTCCACAGACCAACTCCTACGAGCAGTACTTC. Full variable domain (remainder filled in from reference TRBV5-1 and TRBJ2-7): KAGVTQTPRYLIKTRGQQVTLSCSPISGHRSVSWYQQTPGQGLQFLFEYFSETQRNKGNFPGRFSGRQFSNSRSEMNVSTLELGDSALYLCASSPQTNSYEQYFGPGTRLTVT.

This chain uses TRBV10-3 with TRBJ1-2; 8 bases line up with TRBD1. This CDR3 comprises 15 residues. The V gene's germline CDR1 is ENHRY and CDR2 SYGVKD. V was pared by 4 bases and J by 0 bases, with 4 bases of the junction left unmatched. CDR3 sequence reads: CAISGGQGANYGYTF. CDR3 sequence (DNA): TGTGCCATCAGTGGTGGACAGGGAGCTAACTATGGCTACACCTTC.

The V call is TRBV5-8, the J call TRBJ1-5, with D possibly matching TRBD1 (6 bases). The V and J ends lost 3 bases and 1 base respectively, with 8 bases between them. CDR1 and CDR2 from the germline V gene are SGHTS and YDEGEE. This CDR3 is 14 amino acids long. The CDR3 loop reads CASSYGQSNQPQHF. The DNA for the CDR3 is TGTGCCAGCAGCTACGGACAGAGCAATCAGCCCCAGCATTTT.

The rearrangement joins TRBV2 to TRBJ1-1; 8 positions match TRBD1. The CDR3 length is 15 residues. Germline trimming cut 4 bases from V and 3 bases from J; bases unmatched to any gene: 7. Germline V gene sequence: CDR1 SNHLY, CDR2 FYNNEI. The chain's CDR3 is CASSGWGTGDTEAFF. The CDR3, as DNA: TGTGCCAGCAGTGGGTGGGGGACAGGAGACACTGAAGCTTTCTTT. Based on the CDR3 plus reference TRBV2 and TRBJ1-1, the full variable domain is EPEVTQTPSHQVTQMGQEVILRCVPISNHLYFYWYRQILGQKVEFLVSFYNNEISEKSEIFDDQFSVERPDGSNFTLKIRSTKLEDSAMYFCASSGWGTGDTEAFFGQGTRLTVV.

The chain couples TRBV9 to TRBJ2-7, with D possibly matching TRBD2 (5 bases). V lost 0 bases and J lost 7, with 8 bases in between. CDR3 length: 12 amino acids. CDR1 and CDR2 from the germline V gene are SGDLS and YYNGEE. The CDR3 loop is CASSVATGEQYF. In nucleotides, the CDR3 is TGTGCCAGCAGCGTAGCTACGGGGGAGCAGTACTTC.

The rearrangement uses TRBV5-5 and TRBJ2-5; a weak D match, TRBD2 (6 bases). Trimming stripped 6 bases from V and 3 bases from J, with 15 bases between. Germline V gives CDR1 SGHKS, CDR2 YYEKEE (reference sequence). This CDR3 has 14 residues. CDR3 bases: TGTGCCAGCACAAAGAATAGCGGAGAAGAGACCCAGTACTTC. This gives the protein CASTKNSGEETQYF.

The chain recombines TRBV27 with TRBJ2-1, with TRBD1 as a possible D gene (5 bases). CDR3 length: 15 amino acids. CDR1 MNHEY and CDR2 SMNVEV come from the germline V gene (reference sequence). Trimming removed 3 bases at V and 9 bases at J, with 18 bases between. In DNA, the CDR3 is TGTGCCAGCAGTTTTGAAGGGGCTGTTGGTGGTGAGCAGTTCTTC. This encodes CASSFEGAVGGEQFF.

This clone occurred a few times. CDR3: CASSNPGQRTGELFF. Written as DNA, the CDR3 is TGTGCCAGCAGTAACCCGGGACAGCGTACCGGGGAGCTGTTTTTT. The chain carries TRBV2 and TRBJ2-2, with 7 nucleotides matching TRBD1. The CDR3 spans 15 residues. V lost 5 bases and J lost 5; bases outside the gene matches: 8. Germline lookup yields CDR1 SNHLY and CDR2 FYNNEI.

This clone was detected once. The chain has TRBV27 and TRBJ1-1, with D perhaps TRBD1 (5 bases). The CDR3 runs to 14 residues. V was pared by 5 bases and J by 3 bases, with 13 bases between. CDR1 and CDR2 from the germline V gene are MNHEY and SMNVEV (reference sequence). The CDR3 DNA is TGTGCCAGCAGTCAGCGCAGGGTCTACACTGAAGCTTTCTTT. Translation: CASSQRRVYTEAFF.

The CDR3 protein is CASSLGGSAETQYF. DNA for the CDR3: TGTGCCAGCAGCTTGGGAGGATCCGCGGAGACCCAGTACTTC. V gene TRBV5-4 combines with J gene TRBJ2-5; D is unclear. The CDR3 runs 14 residues. V was shortened by 0 bases and J by 5 bases, with 11 bases between the two germline ends. The germline CDR1 and CDR2 sequences are SGHNT and YYREEE (reference sequence).

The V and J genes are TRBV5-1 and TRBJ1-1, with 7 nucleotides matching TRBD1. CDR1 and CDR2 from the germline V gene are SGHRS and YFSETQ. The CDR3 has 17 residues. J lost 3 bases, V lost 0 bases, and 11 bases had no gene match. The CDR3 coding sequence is TGCGCCAGCAGCTTGGGCAGGGGGACGGGTGGAGACACTGAAGCTTTCTTT. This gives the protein CASSLGRGTGGDTEAFF.

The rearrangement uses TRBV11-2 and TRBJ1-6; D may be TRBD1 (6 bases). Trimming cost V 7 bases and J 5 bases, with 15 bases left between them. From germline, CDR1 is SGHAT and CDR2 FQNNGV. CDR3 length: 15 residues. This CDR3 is CASNEWDINNSPLHF. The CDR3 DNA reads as TGTGCCAGCAACGAGTGGGACATAAATAATTCACCCCTCCACTTT.

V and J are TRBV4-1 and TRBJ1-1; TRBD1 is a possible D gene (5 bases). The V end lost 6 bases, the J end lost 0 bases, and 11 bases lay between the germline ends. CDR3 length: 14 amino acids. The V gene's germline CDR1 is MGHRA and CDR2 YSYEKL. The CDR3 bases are TGCGCCAGCAGTTATGTAGGGGTGAACACTGAAGCTTTCTTT. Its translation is CASSYVGVNTEAFF.

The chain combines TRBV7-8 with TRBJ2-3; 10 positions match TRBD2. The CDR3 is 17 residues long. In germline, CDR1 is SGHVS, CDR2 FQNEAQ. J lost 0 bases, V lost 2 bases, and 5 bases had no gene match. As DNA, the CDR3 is TGTGCCAGCAGCTTACCCAGCGGGGGGGCCAGCACAGATACGCAGTATTTT. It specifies CASSLPSGGASTDTQYF.

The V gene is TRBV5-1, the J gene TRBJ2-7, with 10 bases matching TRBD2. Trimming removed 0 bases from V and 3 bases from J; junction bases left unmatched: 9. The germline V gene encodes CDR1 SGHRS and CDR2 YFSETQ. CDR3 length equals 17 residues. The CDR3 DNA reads TGCGCCAGCAGCTTGGGCTTAGCGGGAGGTACTTACTACGAGCAGTACTTC. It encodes CASSLGLAGGTYYEQYF.

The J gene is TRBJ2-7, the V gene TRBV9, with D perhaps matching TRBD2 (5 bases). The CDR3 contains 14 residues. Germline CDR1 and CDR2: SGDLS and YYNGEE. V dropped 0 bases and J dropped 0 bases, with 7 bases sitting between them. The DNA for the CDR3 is TGTGCCAGCAGCGTAGGGGGAGACTCCTACGAGCAGTACTTC. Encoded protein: CASSVGGDSYEQYF. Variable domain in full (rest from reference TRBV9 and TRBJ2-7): DSGVTQTPKHLITATGQRVTLRCSPRSGDLSVYWYQQSLDQGLQFLIQYYNGEERAKGNILERFSAQQFPDLHSELNLSSLELGDSALYFCASSVGGDSYEQYFGPGTRLTVT.

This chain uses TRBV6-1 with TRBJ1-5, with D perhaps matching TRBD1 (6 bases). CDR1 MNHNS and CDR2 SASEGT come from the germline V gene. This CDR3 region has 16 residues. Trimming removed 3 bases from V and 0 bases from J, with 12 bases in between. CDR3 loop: CASSEPYRDSNQPQHF. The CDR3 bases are TGTGCCAGCAGTGAGCCATACAGGGATAGCAATCAGCCCCAGCATTTT.

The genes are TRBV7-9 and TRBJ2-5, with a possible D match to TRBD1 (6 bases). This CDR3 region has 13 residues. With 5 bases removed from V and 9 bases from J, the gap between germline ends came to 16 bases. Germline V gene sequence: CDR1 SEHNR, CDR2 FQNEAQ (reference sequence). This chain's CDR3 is CASSPITGMAQYF. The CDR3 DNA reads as TGTGCCAGCAGCCCTATAACAGGGATGGCCCAGTACTTC.

The CDR3 coding sequence is TGTGCCAGCAGTGAGGGCGGGGGGGCCCCTAGCACAGATACGCAGTATTTT. This sequence encodes CASSEGGGAPSTDTQYF. This chain links TRBV6-1 with TRBJ2-3, with 9 nucleotides matching TRBD2. Unmatched junction bases numbered 7, after V lost 3 bases and J lost 0 bases. Germline values: CDR1 MNHNS, CDR2 SASEGT. The CDR3 spans 17 residues.

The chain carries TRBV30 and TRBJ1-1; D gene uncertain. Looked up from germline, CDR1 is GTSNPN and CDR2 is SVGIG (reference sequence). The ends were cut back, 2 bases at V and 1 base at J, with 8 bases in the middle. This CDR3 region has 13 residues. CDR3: CAWSLTANTEAFF. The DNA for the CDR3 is TGTGCCTGGAGTCTTACAGCGAACACTGAAGCTTTCTTT. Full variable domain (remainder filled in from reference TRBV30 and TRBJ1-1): SQTIHQWPATLVQPVGSPLSLECTVEGTSNPNLYWYRQAAGRGLQLLFYSVGIGQISSEVPQNLSASRPQDRQFILSSKKLLLSDSGFYLCAWSLTANTEAFFGQGTRLTVV.

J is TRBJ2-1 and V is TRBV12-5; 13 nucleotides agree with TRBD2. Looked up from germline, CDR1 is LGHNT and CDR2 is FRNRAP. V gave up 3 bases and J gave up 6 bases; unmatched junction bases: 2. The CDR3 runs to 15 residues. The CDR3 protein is CASGLGTSGTNEQFF. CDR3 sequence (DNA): TGTGCTAGTGGTTTAGGGACTAGCGGGACCAATGAGCAGTTCTTC.

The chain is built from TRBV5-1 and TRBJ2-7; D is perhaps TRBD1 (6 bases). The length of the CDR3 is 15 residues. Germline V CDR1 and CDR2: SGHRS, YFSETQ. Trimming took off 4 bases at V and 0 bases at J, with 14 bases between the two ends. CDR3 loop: CASSPTGSSSYEQYF. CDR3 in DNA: TGCGCCAGCAGCCCGACAGGTTCGAGCTCCTACGAGCAGTACTTC.

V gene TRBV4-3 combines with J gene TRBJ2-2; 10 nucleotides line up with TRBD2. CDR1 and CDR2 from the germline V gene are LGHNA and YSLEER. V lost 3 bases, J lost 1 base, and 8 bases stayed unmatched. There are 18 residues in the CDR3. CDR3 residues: CASSHDPPSGGNTGELFF. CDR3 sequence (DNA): TGCGCCAGCAGCCATGACCCCCCTAGCGGGGGGAACACCGGGGAGCTGTTTTTT.

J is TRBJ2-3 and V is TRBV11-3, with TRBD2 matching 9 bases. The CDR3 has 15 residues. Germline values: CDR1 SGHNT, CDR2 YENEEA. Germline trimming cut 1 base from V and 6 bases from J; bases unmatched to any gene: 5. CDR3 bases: TGTGCCAGCAGCTTAGGCGGGAGGGCCGGGGATACGCAGTATTTT. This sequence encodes CASSLGGRAGDTQYF.

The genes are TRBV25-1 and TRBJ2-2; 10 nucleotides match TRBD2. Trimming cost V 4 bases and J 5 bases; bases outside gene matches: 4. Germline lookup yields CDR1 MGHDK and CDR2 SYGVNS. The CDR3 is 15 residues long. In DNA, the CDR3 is TGTGCCAGCAGTGTTGAACTAGCGGGGACCGGGGAGCTGTTTTTT. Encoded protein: CASSVELAGTGELFF.

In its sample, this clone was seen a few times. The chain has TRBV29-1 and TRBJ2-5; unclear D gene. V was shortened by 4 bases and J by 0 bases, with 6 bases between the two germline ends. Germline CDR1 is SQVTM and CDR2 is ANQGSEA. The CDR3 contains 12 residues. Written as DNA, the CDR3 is TGCAGCGTTGTACAGAACCAAGAGACCCAGTACTTC. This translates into CSVVQNQETQYF. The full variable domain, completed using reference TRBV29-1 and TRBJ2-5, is SAVISQKPSRDICQRGTSLTIQCQVDSQVTMMFWYRQQPGQSLTLIATANQGSEATYESGFVIDKFPISRPNLTFSTLTVSNMSPEDSSIYLCSVVQNQETQYFGPGTRLLVL.

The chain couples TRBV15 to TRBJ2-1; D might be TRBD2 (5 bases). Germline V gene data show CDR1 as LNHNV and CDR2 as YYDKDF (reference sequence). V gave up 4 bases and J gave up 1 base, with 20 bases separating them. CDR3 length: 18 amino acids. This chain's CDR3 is CATSTRDVPGRSYNEQFF. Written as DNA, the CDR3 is TGTGCCACCAGCACCAGAGATGTTCCGGGAAGGTCCTACAATGAGCAGTTCTTC.

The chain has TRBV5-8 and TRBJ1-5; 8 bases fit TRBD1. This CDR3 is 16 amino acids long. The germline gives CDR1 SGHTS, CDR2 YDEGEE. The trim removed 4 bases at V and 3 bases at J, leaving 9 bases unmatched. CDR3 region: CASSQGQGIFNQPQHF. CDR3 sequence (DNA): TGTGCCAGCAGCCAAGGACAGGGTATCTTCAATCAGCCCCAGCATTTT.

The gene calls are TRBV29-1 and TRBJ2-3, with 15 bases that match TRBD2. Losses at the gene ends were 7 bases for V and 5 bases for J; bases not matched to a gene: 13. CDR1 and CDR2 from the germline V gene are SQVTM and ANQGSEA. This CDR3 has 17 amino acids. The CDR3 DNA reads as TGCAGCGCCCAGAGGACTAGCGGGGGGGTGCGAGGAGATACGCAGTATTTT. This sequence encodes CSAQRTSGGVRGDTQYF.

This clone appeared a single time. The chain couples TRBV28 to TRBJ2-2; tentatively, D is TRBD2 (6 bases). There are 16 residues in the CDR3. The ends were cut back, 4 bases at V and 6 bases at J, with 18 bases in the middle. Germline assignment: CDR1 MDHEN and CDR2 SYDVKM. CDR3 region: CASSSSRLVFPGELFF. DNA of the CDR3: TGTGCCAGCAGTTCCTCGCGACTAGTCTTTCCCGGGGAGCTGTTTTTT. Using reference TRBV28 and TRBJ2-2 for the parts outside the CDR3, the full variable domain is DVKVTQSSRYLVKRTGEKVFLECVQDMDHENMFWYRQDPGLGLRLIYFSYDVKMKEKGDIPEGYSVSREKKERFSLILESASTNQTSMYLCASSSSRLVFPGELFFGEGSRLTVL.

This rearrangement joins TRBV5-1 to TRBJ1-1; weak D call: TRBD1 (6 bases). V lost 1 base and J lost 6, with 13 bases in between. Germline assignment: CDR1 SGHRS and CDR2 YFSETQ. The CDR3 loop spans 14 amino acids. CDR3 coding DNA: TGCGCCAGCAGCTTGTTCGGCAGGGGCGCTGAAGCTTTCTTT. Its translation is CASSLFGRGAEAFF.